Below, 26 T cell receptor beta chains from the same sample are listed, as sequenced in a study of blood T cell repertoires in COVID-19. TCRdb's table, derived via immunoSEQ multiplex PCR, lists solely in-frame clones and lacks some. This repertoire shows roughly 200,000 clones, 80% found once; its top ten account for around 6.3%. Source material: peripheral blood. These receptors originate from a man aged 70 or older with active or convalescent COVID-19.

This sequence joins TRBV18 and TRBJ1-1; weak D call: TRBD1 (6 bases). Trimming removed 3 bases at V and 1 base at J, with 12 bases between. The CDR3 covers 15 residues. Germline CDR1 KGHSH, CDR2 LQKENI. The CDR3 sequence is CASSPEAQGNTEAFF. CDR3 DNA sequence: TGTGCCAGCTCACCCGAGGCACAGGGGAACACTGAAGCTTTCTTT.

The sample holds one count of this clone. This rearrangement joins TRBV10-3 to TRBJ1-2; TRBD1 is a possible D gene (6 bases). The germline V gene has CDR1 ENHRY and CDR2 SYGVKD. The V and J ends lost 2 bases and 14 bases respectively, with 15 bases between them. The CDR3 is 12 residues long. The DNA for the CDR3 is TGTGCCATCAGTGAGAGGGGGACGGACCAAACCTTC. This gives the protein CAISERGTDQTF.

This chain links TRBV11-2 with TRBJ2-7, with 7 bases matching TRBD1. Trimming cost V 5 bases and J 3 bases; bases outside gene matches: 7. From germline, CDR1 is SGHAT and CDR2 FQNNGV. CDR3 size: 14 residues. The CDR3 DNA is TGTGCCAGCAGCCAGATCAGGGGGAGCTACGAGCAGTACTTC. It codes for CASSQIRGSYEQYF.

The V gene is TRBV7-9, the J gene TRBJ2-1; D may be TRBD2 (5 bases). The V and J ends lost 5 bases and 9 bases respectively, with 17 bases between them. Germline lookup yields CDR1 SEHNR and CDR2 FQNEAQ (reference sequence). The CDR3 extends over 14 amino acids. This chain's CDR3 is CASSPILEGSEQFF. The CDR3 nucleotides are TGTGCCAGCAGCCCTATTCTCGAGGGAAGTGAGCAGTTCTTC.

J is TRBJ1-2 and V is TRBV19, with a weak D call TRBD1 (5 bases). Trimming took 6 bases from V and 3 from J, leaving 17 bases between them. The CDR3 runs to 15 residues. The germline V gene has CDR1 LNHDA and CDR2 SQIVND (reference sequence). In nucleotides, the CDR3 is TGTGCCAGTAGAGCTGGGGCTGTTCTTGACTATGGCTACACCTTC. This codes for CASRAGAVLDYGYTF.

The chain is built from TRBV3-1 (or the pseudogene TRBV3-2) and TRBJ2-2; TRBD1 might be the D (5 bases). CDR1 is LGHDT, CDR2 YNNKEL, per germline (reference sequence). V lost 6 bases and J 2 bases, leaving 16 bases between the germline ends. CDR3 size: 16 residues. CDR3: CASSPRGRDNTGELFF. Here the CDR3 DNA reads TGTGCCAGCAGTCCTCGCGGCAGGGATAACACCGGGGAGCTGTTTTTT.

With respect to this clone: No DNA is shown, since the ends of the CDR3 on it are uncertain; the CDR3 is the one TCRdb lists. The chain carries TRBV6-5 and TRBJ2-7; TRBD1, the table's D call, was not compared with the DNA. Germline CDR1 reads MNHEY; CDR2 reads SVGAGI. The CDR3 adds up to 14 amino acids, both ends counted. The CDR3 protein is CASTSGQGSYEQYF.

The V and J genes are TRBV2 and TRBJ1-2; 8 bases align to TRBD1. The CDR3 runs 13 residues. From germline, CDR1 is SNHLY and CDR2 FYNNEI. Unmatched junction bases numbered 9, after V lost 10 bases and J lost 5 bases. The CDR3 DNA reads as TGTGCCACCTCGGAGAGGACAGGGTATGGCTACACCTTC. This translates into CATSERTGYGYTF.

This sequence joins TRBV6-5 and TRBJ1-5; D is unclear. Germline CDR1 reads MNHEY; CDR2 reads SVGAGI. V lost 2 bases and J 4 bases, leaving 6 bases between the germline ends. The length of the CDR3 is 13 residues. The CDR3, as DNA: TGTGCCAGCAGTTACCTAAAAAATCAGCCCCAGCATTTT. Amino acid sequence: CASSYLKNQPQHF.

V and J are TRBV5-6 and TRBJ1-5, with D uncertain. V shed 0 bases and J shed 4 bases, with 14 bases lying between them. The length of the CDR3 is 16 residues. Germline CDR1 SGHDT, CDR2 YYEEEE. CDR3 coding DNA: TGTGCCAGCAGCTTGGCGGGAACCCCCGGGAATCAGCCCCAGCATTTT. Translated: CASSLAGTPGNQPQHF.

The gene calls are TRBV2 and TRBJ1-5, with D possibly matching TRBD1 (6 bases). V lost 6 bases to trimming and J lost 4 bases, with 13 bases between them. The germline gives CDR1 SNHLY, CDR2 FYNNEI. The CDR3 covers 14 residues. CDR3 region: CASSLGTLNQPQHF. The CDR3 bases are TGTGCCAGCAGCCTCGGGACACTTAATCAGCCCCAGCATTTT. The whole variable domain, remainder taken from reference TRBV2 and TRBJ1-5, is EPEVTQTPSHQVTQMGQEVILRCVPISNHLYFYWYRQILGQKVEFLVSFYNNEISEKSEIFDDQFSVERPDGSNFTLKIRSTKLEDSAMYFCASSLGTLNQPQHFGDGTRLSIL.

This clone appeared a few times. V gene TRBV9 combines with J gene TRBJ1-3; no definite D call. Trimming removed 2 bases at V and 2 bases at J, with 17 bases between. CDR1 SGDLS and CDR2 YYNGEE come from the germline V gene. The CDR3 has 17 residues. The CDR3 DNA reads TGTGCCAGCAGCGTTAATTTAGGAGGATCAGCTGGAAACACCATATATTTT. It encodes CASSVNLGGSAGNTIYF.

The chain uses TRBV30 and TRBJ1-5, with a weak D call TRBD1 (6 bases). This CDR3 is built from 13 residues. Deletions cut 2 bases from V and 3 bases from J, with 8 bases between. Per the germline V gene, CDR1 is GTSNPN and CDR2 is SVGIG (reference sequence). As DNA, the CDR3 is TGTGCCTGGAGTCCAGGGGACAATCAGCCCCAGCATTTT. Residues: CAWSPGDNQPQHF. Full variable domain (missing parts from reference TRBV30 and TRBJ1-5): SQTIHQWPATLVQPVGSPLSLECTVEGTSNPNLYWYRQAAGRGLQLLFYSVGIGQISSEVPQNLSASRPQDRQFILSSKKLLLSDSGFYLCAWSPGDNQPQHFGDGTRLSIL.

In nucleotides, the CDR3 is TGTGCCACCTCAGCGGGACGTCCCTATAATTCACCCCTCCACTTT. It translates to CATSAGRPYNSPLHF. This chain links TRBV6-5 with TRBJ1-6; D perhaps matches TRBD1 (5 bases). Per the germline V gene, CDR1 is MNHEY and CDR2 is SVGAGI. Trimming stripped 10 bases from V and 2 bases from J, with 15 bases between. The CDR3 runs to 15 residues.

V usage is TRBV4-2 and J usage is TRBJ1-2; D perhaps matches TRBD1 (5 bases). The germline V gene has CDR1 LGHNA and CDR2 YNFKEQ. This CDR3 region has 16 residues. V lost 1 base, J lost 7 bases, and 19 bases lay in between. In nucleotides, the CDR3 is TGTGCCAGCAGCCAAGGTCCCACCGCCAGGGCAAGTGGCTACACCTTC. Translation: CASSQGPTARASGYTF.

A word on this clone: This is likely an artifact of a read error, given a far larger clone one base away. This sequence joins TRBV14 and TRBJ2-7; D not resolved. V was cut by 4 bases and J by 0 bases, with 4 bases left in between. Germline-derived CDR1 and CDR2 are SGHDN and FVKESK. The length of the CDR3 is 12 residues. The CDR3 DNA reads TGTGCCAGCAGCCTGAGCTCCTACGAGCAGTACTTC. Amino acid sequence: CASSLSSYEQYF. Supplemented by reference TRBV14 and TRBJ2-7, the full variable domain reads EAGVTQFPSHSVIEKGQTVTLRCDPISGHDNLYWYRRVMGKEIKFLLHFVKESKQDESGMPNNRFLAERTGGTYSTLKVQPAELEDSGVYFCASSLSSYEQYFGPGTRLTVT.

CDR3 sequence (DNA): TGCGCCAGCAGCCAGTGGGGACAGGGGTCCGAGCAGTACTTC. Translating it yields CASSQWGQGSEQYF. This chain connects TRBV4-1 to TRBJ2-7, with TRBD1 matching 10 bases. CDR3 length: 14 residues. Trimming at V came to 3 bases and at J to 6 bases, leaving 5 bases not matched to a gene. Germline lookup yields CDR1 MGHRA and CDR2 YSYEKL.

The V and J genes are TRBV4-3 and TRBJ2-1; tentative D call: TRBD2 (6 bases). CDR1 is LGHNA, CDR2 YSLEER, per germline. This CDR3 region has 15 residues. V dropped 1 base and J dropped 7 bases, with 14 bases sitting between them. CDR3 in DNA: TGCGCCAGCAGCCAAGGGACTACCACGGGGAATGAGCAGTTCTTC. Amino acids: CASSQGTTTGNEQFF.

This clone was counted only a few times. The same CDR3 arises from other DNA sequences in this sample as well. The rearrangement uses TRBV10-2 and TRBJ1-4; D gene unclear. V was cut by 4 bases and J by 0 bases, with 6 bases left in between. CDR3 length equals 14 residues. Germline lookup yields CDR1 WSHSY and CDR2 SAAADI. CDR3: CASSGGSTNEKLFF. Written as DNA, the CDR3 is TGCGCCAGCAGTGGAGGGTCAACTAATGAAAAACTGTTTTTT.

The chain couples TRBV4-1 to TRBJ1-2; D may be TRBD1 (5 bases). V was clipped by 1 base and J by 4 bases, with 16 bases between them. The V gene's germline CDR1 is MGHRA and CDR2 YSYEKL. The CDR3 runs to 16 residues. The CDR3 spells CASSQALGGGSYGYTF. CDR3 coding DNA: TGCGCCAGCAGCCAAGCCTTGGGGGGTGGGAGCTATGGCTACACCTTC.

The chain recombines TRBV3-1 (or the pseudogene TRBV3-2) with TRBJ2-2, with D perhaps matching TRBD1 (5 bases). The CDR3 consists of 18 residues. Trimming stripped 4 bases from V and 5 bases from J, with 23 bases between. Germline V CDR1 and CDR2: LGHDT, YNNKEL (reference sequence). Here the CDR3 reads CASSRESGDSLFTGELFF. The CDR3, as DNA: TGTGCCAGCAGCCGAGAGTCCGGTGACAGTCTCTTTACCGGGGAGCTGTTTTTT.

The chain couples TRBV5-4 to TRBJ2-5; TRBD2 agrees at 8 bases. Germline V lookup: CDR1 SGHNT, CDR2 YYREEE (reference sequence). V lost 9 bases, J lost 5 bases, and 6 bases stayed unmatched. The CDR3 is 12 amino acids. In DNA, the CDR3 is TGTGCCACCACTAGCGGCCAGGAGACCCAGTACTTC. Translating gives CATTSGQETQYF.

This clone was seen only once. The chain is built from TRBV6-6 and TRBJ2-4, with TRBD1 matching over 7 bases. The CDR3 extends over 15 amino acids. J gave up 4 bases and V 6 bases, and 9 bases lay outside the gene matches. Germline V gene lookup returns CDR1 MNHNY and CDR2 SVGAGI (reference sequence). For the CDR3, the DNA is TGTGCCAGCAGAACCGGGACAGACCTTAAAAACATTCAGTACTTC. Residues: CASRTGTDLKNIQYF.

This chain joins TRBV9 and TRBJ1-2; D remains unclear. CDR3 length equals 12 residues. Germline V gives CDR1 SGDLS, CDR2 YYNGEE. Trimming left V 3 bases short and J 3 bases short, with 6 bases between. The CDR3 DNA follows: TGTGCCAGCAGCGCCTACGACTATGGCTACACCTTC. Protein sequence: CASSAYDYGYTF.

With regard to this clone: Within the sample, other DNA sequences also encode this same CDR3. This chain joins TRBV12-3 or TRBV12-4 and TRBJ1-2; TRBD1 agrees at 7 bases. V shed 5 bases, J shed 3 bases, and the junction held 3 bases outside the gene matches. The CDR3 contains 13 residues. The CDR3 DNA is TGTGCCAGCAGTCAAACAGGGGACTATGGCTACACCTTC. Its translation: CASSQTGDYGYTF.

The rearrangement joins TRBV11-2 to TRBJ1-4; D gene unclear. Trimming took 6 bases from V and 0 from J, leaving 11 bases between them. The CDR3 extends over 15 amino acids. Germline CDR1 SGHAT, CDR2 FQNNGV. Here the CDR3 DNA reads TGTGCCAGCAGTGAAAACACAGCAACTAATGAAAAACTGTTTTTT. It translates to CASSENTATNEKLFF.